The present T cell receptor beta chain was sequenced within a study of cytomegalovirus exposure and HLA in healthy donors. Study-level points and caveats: A prior analysis recorded that most TCR beta V segments were productive about 87% or about 30% of the time. Later analysis showed TCR association rates varying by HLA locus, highest for DRB1 and lowest for HLA-C.

PCR amplification relied on 60 Vbeta primers (plus 13 Jbeta primers). Measured with immunoSEQ multiplex PCR; TCRdb has only the in-frame clones, and not every one. The data show approximately 170,000 clones, with over 80% seen just once and under 6% held by the top ten. Note on this clone: Its matching antigen is unknown.

Trimming removed 5 bases from V and 0 bases from J, with 21 bases in between. The CDR3 has 18 residues. The germline V gene encodes CDR1 SGHTA and CDR2 FQGTGA. The sample consisted of PBMCs. The chain couples TRBV7-3 to TRBJ2-3; D possibly corresponds to TRBD2 (6 bases). The receptor's source is a woman aged 45 to 65 in good health and CMV-seropositive. This chain's CDR3 is CASSPPGVAVRSTDTQYF. The DNA of the CDR3 is TGTGCCAGCAGCCCTCCGGGGGTAGCGGTTAGGAGCACAGATACGCAGTATTTT. Full variable domain (missing parts from reference TRBV7-3 and TRBJ2-3): GAGVSQTPSNKVTEKGKYVELRCDPISGHTALYWYRQSLGQGPEFLIYFQGTGAADDSGLPNDRFFAVRPEGSVSTLKIQRTERGDSAVYLCASSPPGVAVRSTDTQYFGPGTRLTVL.